This T cell receptor beta chain comes out of a study of shared clonotypes between healthy human individuals. CDR1 and CDR2 from the germline V gene are SGHRS and YFSETQ. The CDR3 is made up of 16 amino acids. V lost 4 bases, J lost 0 bases, and 14 bases lay in between. Assay: immunoSEQ multiplex PCR; the TCRdb copy retains only in-frame clones and omits some. This table has approximately 2.5 million clones, more than 85% appearing once. Notes on this clone: The antigen is not known.

Findings and limits, study-wide: Estimated richness values were generally larger in naive subsets than in memory subsets. Although depth was large, rarefaction showed that sequencing of the sorted subsets was incomplete.

From CD4+ cells came CD45RA+ naive and CD45RA-negative memory subsets. The source is a man aged 18 to 30 in good health. Some clones in this sample may be carry-over from other donors' samples. Source material: naive CD4+ T cells from PBMCs. The subset: CD45RA+ positively selected. The V call is TRBV5-1, the J call TRBJ2-4; D is unclear. Here the CDR3 reads CASSRAPGLAKNIQYF. CDR3 bases: TGCGCCAGCAGCCGGGCCCCGGGTCTAGCCAAAAACATTCAGTACTTC.